This T cell receptor beta chain was obtained from a study of blood T cells in healthy people across ages. Remarks on this clonotype: The antigen is not known.

The study, taken as a whole, reports: No conclusive comparison of naive versus antigen-experienced cells was possible with unsorted PBMCs. Total diversity from one million sequenced T cells was likely underestimated.

Ranging in age from about 6 to 100, the donors were healthy Caucasian individuals from Russia. Per germline, CDR1 MNHEY and CDR2 SVGAGI. The CDR3 length is 15 residues. Primers used in a second PCR of about 7 to 11 cycles were a sample-barcoded 5' primer and a J-beta primer mix. Every cDNA molecule bore a tag from a template-switch adaptor containing 12 random nucleotides. TCRdb called the 5' RACE reads again in MiXCR, with one record for every CDR3 protein. Of about 940,000 distinct CDR3 sequences in the sample, 40% to 60% were seen once. This chain connects TRBV6-5 to TRBJ2-7, with TRBD1 matching 7 bases. Matching the DNA end better, TRBJ2-5 makes the J call doubtful. The sequenced sample consisted of blood. The receptor was derived from a man aged 25-45 years in good health. The CDR3 loop is CASSYSSGGGETQYF. DNA of the CDR3: TGTGCCAGCAGTTACTCGTCAGGGGGTGGGGAGACCCAGTACTTC.